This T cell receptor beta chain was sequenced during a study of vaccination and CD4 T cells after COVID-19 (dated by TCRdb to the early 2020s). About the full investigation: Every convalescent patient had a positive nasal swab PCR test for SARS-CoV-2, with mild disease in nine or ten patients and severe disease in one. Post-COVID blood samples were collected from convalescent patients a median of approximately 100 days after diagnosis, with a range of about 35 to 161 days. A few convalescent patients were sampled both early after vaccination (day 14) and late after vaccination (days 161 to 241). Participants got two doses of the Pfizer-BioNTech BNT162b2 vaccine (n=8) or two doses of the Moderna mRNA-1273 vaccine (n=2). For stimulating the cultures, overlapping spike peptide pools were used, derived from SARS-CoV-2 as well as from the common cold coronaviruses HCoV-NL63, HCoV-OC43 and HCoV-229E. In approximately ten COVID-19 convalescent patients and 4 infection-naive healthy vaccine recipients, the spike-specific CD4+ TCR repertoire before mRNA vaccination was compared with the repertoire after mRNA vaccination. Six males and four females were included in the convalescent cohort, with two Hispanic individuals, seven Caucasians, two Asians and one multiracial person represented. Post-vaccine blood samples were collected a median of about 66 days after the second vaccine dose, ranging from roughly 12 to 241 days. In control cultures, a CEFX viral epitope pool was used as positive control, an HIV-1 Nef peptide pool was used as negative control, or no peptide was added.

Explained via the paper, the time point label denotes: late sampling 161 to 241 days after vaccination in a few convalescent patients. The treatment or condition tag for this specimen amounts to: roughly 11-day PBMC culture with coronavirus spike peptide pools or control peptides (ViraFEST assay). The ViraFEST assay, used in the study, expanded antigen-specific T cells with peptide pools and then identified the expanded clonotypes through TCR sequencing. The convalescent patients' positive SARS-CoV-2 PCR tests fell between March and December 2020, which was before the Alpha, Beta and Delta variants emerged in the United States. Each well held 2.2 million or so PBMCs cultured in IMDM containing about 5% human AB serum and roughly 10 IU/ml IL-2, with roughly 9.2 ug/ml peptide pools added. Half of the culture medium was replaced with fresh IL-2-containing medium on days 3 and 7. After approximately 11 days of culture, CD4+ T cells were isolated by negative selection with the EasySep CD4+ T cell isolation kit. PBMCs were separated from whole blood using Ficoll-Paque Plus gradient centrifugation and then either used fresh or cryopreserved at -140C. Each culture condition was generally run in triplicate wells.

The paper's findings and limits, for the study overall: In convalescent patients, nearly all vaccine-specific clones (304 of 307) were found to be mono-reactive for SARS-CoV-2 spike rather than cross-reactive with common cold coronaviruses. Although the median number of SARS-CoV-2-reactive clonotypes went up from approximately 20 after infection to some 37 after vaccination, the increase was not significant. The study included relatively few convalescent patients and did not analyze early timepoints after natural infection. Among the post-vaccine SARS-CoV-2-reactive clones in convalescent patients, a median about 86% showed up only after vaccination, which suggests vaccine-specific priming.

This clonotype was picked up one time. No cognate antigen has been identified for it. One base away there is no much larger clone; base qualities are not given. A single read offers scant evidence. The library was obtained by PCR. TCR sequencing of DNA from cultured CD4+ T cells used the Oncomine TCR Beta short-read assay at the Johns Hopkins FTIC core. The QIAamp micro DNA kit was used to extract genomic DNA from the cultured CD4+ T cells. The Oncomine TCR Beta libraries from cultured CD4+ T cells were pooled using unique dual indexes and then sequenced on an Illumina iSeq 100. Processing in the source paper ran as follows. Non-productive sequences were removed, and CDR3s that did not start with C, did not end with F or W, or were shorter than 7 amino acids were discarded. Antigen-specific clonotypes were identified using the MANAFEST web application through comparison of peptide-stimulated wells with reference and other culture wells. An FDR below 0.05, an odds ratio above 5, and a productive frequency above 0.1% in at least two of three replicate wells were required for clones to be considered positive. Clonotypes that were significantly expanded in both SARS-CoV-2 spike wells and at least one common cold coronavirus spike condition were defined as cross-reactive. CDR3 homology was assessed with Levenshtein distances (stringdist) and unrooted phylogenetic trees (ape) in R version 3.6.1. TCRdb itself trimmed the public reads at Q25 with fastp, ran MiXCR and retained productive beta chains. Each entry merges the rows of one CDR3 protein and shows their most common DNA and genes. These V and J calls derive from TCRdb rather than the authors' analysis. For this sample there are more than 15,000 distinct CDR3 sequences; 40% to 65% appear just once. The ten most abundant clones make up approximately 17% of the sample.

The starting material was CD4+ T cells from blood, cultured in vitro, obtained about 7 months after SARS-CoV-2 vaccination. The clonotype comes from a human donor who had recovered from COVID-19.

The nucleotide sequence is given as TGCAGTGCTAGCCCGCCTAGCGGGAGTTTGTTTGAGCAGTTCTTC. Translated, this is CSASPPSGSLFEQFF. The chain joins TRBV20-1 to TRBJ2-1; 10 middle bases align to TRBD2. There are 15 amino acids in the CDR3, from cysteine to phenylalanine inclusive. The read is trimmed to its CDR3 DNA, 45 bases read in frame from base 1. CDR1 DFQATT and CDR2 SNEGSKA are derived from the germline V gene (reference sequence). Ends trimmed: V by 3 bases, J by 9 bases; bases unmatched to a gene: 11.